This T cell receptor beta chain comes out of a study of T cells in Graves' hyperthyroidism and ophthalmopathy (dated by TCRdb to the late 2010s). Concerning the study at large: Peripheral blood was sampled at the time of initial diagnosis, prior to any treatment. To identify distinguishing TCR V-J signatures, a discovery cohort of some 100 patients was used, comprising under 45 with Graves' ophthalmopathy and around 60 with stable Graves' hyperthyroidism. Prospective prediction of ophthalmopathy was tested in an independent validation cohort consisting of 18 to 20 hyperthyroidism patients and 15 to 17 patients who later progressed to ophthalmopathy. The 100 discovery patients were randomly split 7:3 into training and test sets. In addition, the study compared T-cell repertoires in thyroid tissue and in blood from roughly six Graves' hyperthyroidism patients. After blood sampling, hyperthyroidism patients were treated with methimazole at a starting dose of 30 mg daily, and ophthalmopathy patients were treated with high-dose intravenous methylprednisolone. TCR Vbeta CDR3 sequencing of roughly 140 peripheral blood samples (over 40 ophthalmopathy, about 80 hyperthyroidism and some 17 progressor patients) is reported in the paper.

In the ophthalmopathy patients, disease was moderately to severely active, with a Clinical Activity Score of 3 or more, a NOSPECS grade of 4 or more, and a duration of less than 3 months. The study excluded patients with uncontrolled infections, other autoimmune diseases, pregnancy or lactation. Diagnoses were based on clinical symptoms, serum thyroxine and TRAb, thyroid ultrasound and orbital computed tomography. PBMCs were separated from 7.5 to 10 ml of fresh peripheral blood using Ficoll-Paque density gradient centrifugation. Total RNA was extracted using Trizol reagent, and RNA quality was assessed on an Agilent 2100 Bioanalyzer. The TCR beta CDR3 regions were amplified from the RNA transcripts. The TCR CDR3 was subjected to a first round of RT-PCR using the HTBI primer set and the Qiagen OneStep RT-PCR kit. A second multiplex PCR round built the libraries, followed by size selection and purification. The libraries were sequenced on an Illumina HiSeq2000 using paired-end 100 bp reads. As for the authors' bioinformatics: SOAPnuke was used to process the raw data, throwing out any read that contained adapters or uncalled bases, had a mean Phred below 15, or lacked an exact constant-primer or identifier match. COPE v1.2.5 was used to merge high-quality paired reads, and clonotypes were defined as unique nucleotide sequences. MiTCR v1.1 was used to align the clonotypes against IMGT TRBV, TRBD and TRBJ reference segments. The analysis included only V-J combinations with a frequency above 0.0001, which together covered approximately 99% of the repertoires. The TCS score was defined as the ratio of F50 (clonal expansion) to E x V (chaos), calculated using BLOSUM62-based TCRdist between CDR3 peptides within each V-J. Welch's t-statistics and random forest reduced 500 to 550 V-J features to under 15, which were used in a naive Bayes classifier (R e1071). TCRdb's own reprocessing of the public reads used fastp at Q25 and MiXCR and kept productive beta chains. Records with the same CDR3 protein are collapsed into one entry carrying the most frequent genes and DNA. These V and J calls originate from TCRdb's pipeline instead of the authors' own analysis. The sample records 300,000 to 450,000 distinct CDR3 sequences, approximately 18% of which are singletons. The top ten clones comprise about 38% of the sample.

What the authors observed across the whole study: Most expanded thyroid clonotypes (frequency above 0.001) were also detected in blood, a finding suggesting that blood repertoires may reflect thyroid immune responses. In cross-validation, a model built on a 13 V-J signature told ophthalmopathy apart from stable hyperthyroidism with just under 90% sensitivity and roughly 82% specificity, and in testing the same model reached 80%/75%. In validation, the model predicted progression to ophthalmopathy with over 65% sensitivity and about 72% specificity, a median of about six months before onset. Sample size was not statistically predetermined, and investigators were not blinded to group allocation.

This clonotype was recorded many times. This receptor's antigen is unknown. One base away there is no much larger clone; base qualities are not given. The CDR3 covers 14 residues, taking in both the cysteine and the phenylalanine. The retained sequence is limited to the CDR3, 42 bases, with the frame set at the first base. After removal of 6 bases from V and 11 bases from J, the junction retains 14 bases not matched to a gene. Per the germline V gene, SNHLY is the CDR1 and FYNNEI is the CDR2. The chain is assembled from TRBV2 and TRBJ1-1, with 8 junctional bases fitting TRBD1. This TCR was sampled from a man aged 18 to 29 with Graves' ophthalmopathy. Source material: blood. The DNA is TGTGCCAGCAGAGGACAGGGTGGAGCCGGGCAGGCTTTCTTT. Translated, it gives CASRGQGGAGQAFF.